Below, one T cell receptor beta chain is given with its context. The antigen is undetermined. TCRdb keeps only in-frame clones here, not all; method: immunoSEQ multiplex PCR. Among tens of thousands of clones listed, more than 85% were seen once. Unstimulated regulatory T cells (CD4+CD25+CD127-), CD4+CD25- non-regulatory cells, CD4 and CD8 cells were FACS-sorted from thawed PBMCs. The data were taken from a study of Tregs in tolerant kidney transplant recipients. Overall study: The nonmyeloablative bone marrow transplants came from related graft donors, with transient mixed chimerism.

Study-wide points: For some patients, primers changed over time, blocking nucleotide-level comparison.

Trimming at V came to 5 bases and at J to 5 bases, leaving 8 bases not matched to a gene. Germline assignment: CDR1 SGHNT and CDR2 YENEEA. This CDR3 contains 14 residues. The sample here was CD4+ T cells from blood, taken before the transplant. J is TRBJ1-1 and V is TRBV11-3, with 7 bases fitting TRBD1. This TCR was recovered from a human donor who received a combined kidney and bone marrow transplant. The DNA of the CDR3 is TGTGCCAGCAGCCACAGGGGAAGGCAAACTGAAGCTTTCTTT. Translating it yields CASSHRGRQTEAFF.